The following is a T cell receptor beta chain sequence with its context. The antigen remains unidentified. This sample was taken from a study of T cells in Graves' hyperthyroidism and ophthalmopathy. Amplification yielded TCR beta CDR3 regions, with RNA transcripts as the source. The HTBI primer set drove a first-round RT-PCR of the TCR CDR3. TCRdb re-called the multiplex PCR reads with MiXCR, one entry per CDR3 protein. The table lists 660,000 or so distinct CDR3 sequences, under 25% of them singletons. V was pared by 1 base and J by 10 bases, with 16 bases between. Germline loops: CDR1 MNHEY, CDR2 SVGAGI. This CDR3 is 15 amino acids long. Study-wide points: Ophthalmopathy and stable hyperthyroidism were separated by a 13 V-J model. It was a median about seven months before onset that the model predicted ophthalmopathy.

The receptor was isolated from a man under 40 with Graves' ophthalmopathy. Sequencing was carried out using blood. The rearrangement joins TRBV6-5 to TRBJ2-2; D assignment may be TRBD1 or TRBD2 (6 bases each). CDR3 sequence (DNA): TGTGCCAGCAGTTACTGGGGGGCCAAAGGGTTGGAGCTGTTTTTT. It is translated as CASSYWGAKGLELFF.